This section outlines one T cell receptor (beta chain) sequence together with its context. In the same sample, other DNA sequences code for this CDR3. Authors' processing steps: Scientists estimated how many nucleated cells there were by amplifying reference gene primers. Clones were read by immunoSEQ multiplex PCR, and TCRdb kept only the in-frame ones, dropping some. Clonal size and the V and J genes are those of that table, whereas D and trimming came from the DNA. This sample yields over 65,000 clones, of which over 80% are seen a single time; 18% belongs to the top ten. The CDR3 extends over 13 amino acids. The V gene lost 5 bases and the J gene lost 0 bases, with 5 bases spanning the gap. The germline V gene has CDR1 LNHDA and CDR2 SQIVND (reference sequence). This sample was taken from a study of blood T cell repertoires in COVID-19. Study-level information: Collection of acute and convalescent COVID-19 samples took place in the United States, Italy and Spain. PBMCs, B-cell-depleted T cells, or T cells provided the cDNA or gDNA that made up the material.

This clonotype originated in a man older than 75 with active or convalescent COVID-19. This chain links TRBV19 with TRBJ2-1; D ambiguous. The sequencing sample was made of peripheral blood. CDR3 amino acids: CASSPRSYNEQFF. The CDR3 DNA sequence: TGTGCCAGTAGTCCCCGCTCCTACAATGAGCAGTTCTTC.